The 26 T cell receptor beta chains in this list originate from one sample, sequenced in a study of T cells in Graves' hyperthyroidism and ophthalmopathy. Researchers amplified the TCR beta CDR3 regions from RNA transcripts. The HTBI set primed first-round TCR CDR3 RT-PCR. TCRdb ran MiXCR on the multiplex PCR reads and lists one entry per CDR3 protein. The sample contains some 800,000 distinct CDR3 sequences, 38% of which appear only once. Material: blood. The receptors were gathered from a man between 18 and 29 years old with Graves' hyperthyroidism.

The chain uses TRBV7-9 and TRBJ1-2; no clear D. Germline-derived CDR1 and CDR2 are SEHNR and FQNEAQ (reference sequence). The V end was cut by 5 bases, the J end by 4 bases, with 11 bases between. The CDR3 has 13 residues. The CDR3: CASSAAFIYGYTF. In DNA, the CDR3 is TGTGCCAGCAGCGCGGCCTTTATCTATGGCTACACCTTC. The full variable domain, completed using reference TRBV7-9 and TRBJ1-2, is DTGVSQNPRHKITKRGQNVTFRCDPISEHNRLYWYRQTLGQGPEFLTYFQNEAQLEKSRLLSDRFSAERPKGSFSTLEIQRTEQGDSAMYLCASSAAFIYGYTFGSGTRLTVV.

This clonotype was counted many times. The chain carries TRBV9 and TRBJ1-1, with D possibly being TRBD1 (6 bases). Trimming left V 3 bases short and J 4 bases short, with 16 bases between. Per the germline V gene, CDR1 is SGDLS and CDR2 is YYNGEE. CDR3 length: 15 amino acids. The CDR3 DNA reads as TGTGCCAGCAGCGCCCCACAGGGAATGAGCACTGAAGCTTTCTTT. Translation: CASSAPQGMSTEAFF.

Concerning this clonotype itself: A read error may produce the germline difference seen at one junction end. The chain is built from TRBV7-9 and TRBJ2-7; D might be TRBD2 (5 bases). The CDR3 is 15 residues long. Per the germline V gene, CDR1 is SEHNR and CDR2 is FQNEAQ (reference sequence). CDR3 sequence (DNA): TGCGCCAGCAGCCAAGGACTTTTGAGCTCCTACGAGCAGTACTTC. This translates into CASSQGLLSSYEQYF.

This clonotype has ten or more counts. The genes are TRBV7-8 and TRBJ1-1, with unresolved D. Germline CDR1 SGHVS, CDR2 FQNEAQ. The CDR3 totals 13 residues. V lost 1 base and J 7 bases, leaving 10 bases between the germline ends. The CDR3 sequence is CASSLEAYLEAFF. CDR3 DNA sequence: TGTGCCAGCAGCTTAGAGGCCTACCTTGAAGCTTTCTTT.

CDR3 DNA sequence: TGTGCCAGCAGGAAGGGAGGGGAAGTCTTAGGCTACACCTTC. Its translation is CASRKGGEVLGYTF. The rearrangement joins TRBV12-3 or TRBV12-4 to TRBJ1-2; D possibly corresponds to TRBD1 (5 bases). This CDR3 has 14 amino acids. V was shortened by 6 bases and J by 8 bases, with 19 bases between the two germline ends.

This sequence joins TRBV20-1 and TRBJ2-5; TRBD2 might be the D (6 bases). The CDR3 runs to 14 residues. Germline V gene lookup returns CDR1 DFQATT and CDR2 SNEGSKA (reference sequence). Trimming pared 5 bases from V and 5 bases from J, leaving 18 bases between. This chain's CDR3 is CSAGYMDGGETQYF. The CDR3 region has the DNA TGCAGTGCTGGATACATGGATGGGGGGGAGACCCAGTACTTC.

The V and J genes are TRBV4-1 and TRBJ2-7; no reliable D call. The V end lost 0 bases, the J end lost 1 base, and 7 bases lay between the germline ends. This CDR3 is 14 amino acids long. The germline V gene has CDR1 MGHRA and CDR2 YSYEKL. This chain's CDR3 is CASSQDIGSYEQYF. The CDR3 DNA follows: TGCGCCAGCAGCCAAGATATCGGATCCTACGAGCAGTACTTC.

Notes on this clonotype: Sequence at one end of the junction differs from germline and may be a read error. The J gene is TRBJ1-5, the V gene TRBV4-1; D call uncertain. The germline gives CDR1 MGHRA, CDR2 YSYEKL. CDR3 size: 12 residues. This CDR3 reads CASSQENRPQHF. CDR3 bases: TGCGCCAGCAGCCAAGAAAATCGGCCCCAGCATTTT.

This clonotype was counted ten times or more. This chain uses TRBV25-1 with TRBJ2-5; 9 nucleotides agree with TRBD2. The CDR3 loop spans 16 amino acids. V lost 3 bases to trimming and J lost 1 base; unmatched junction nucleotides: 6. In germline, CDR1 is MGHDK, CDR2 SYGVNS. Here the CDR3 reads CASSDHLTSGQETQYF. The DNA of the CDR3 is TGTGCCAGCAGTGATCATTTGACTAGCGGCCAAGAGACCCAGTACTTC.

In its sample, this clonotype was seen a few times. The CDR3 DNA reads as TGCAGTGCTAGAGATTTTTCCGGGACAGGACGTCAGCCCCAGCATTTT. Translated: CSARDFSGTGRQPQHF. The V call is TRBV20-1, the J call TRBJ1-5; TRBD1 agrees at 8 bases. The V and J ends lost 0 bases and 6 bases, in that order; junction bases with no gene match: 10. Germline V CDR1 and CDR2: DFQATT, SNEGSKA (reference sequence). The CDR3 runs 16 residues.

With respect to this clonotype: This CDR3 is missing its conserved last phenylalanine or tryptophan, likely due to a read error. No DNA is shown, since the ends of the CDR3 on it are uncertain; the CDR3 is the one TCRdb lists. The genes are TRBV9 and TRBJ1-6; the table assigns TRBD1, which was not confirmed against the DNA. CDR1 and CDR2 from the germline V gene are SGDLS and YYNGEE. Inclusive of both ends, the CDR3 amounts to 8 amino acids. CDR3 protein: CASSVTPE.

A few counts support this clonotype. The chain combines TRBV12-3 or TRBV12-4 with TRBJ2-7; possible D gene TRBD2, 5 bases. The V end was cut by 4 bases, the J end by 3 bases, with 13 bases between. The CDR3 runs 14 residues. CDR3 sequence reads: CASSYSQRIYEQYF. The CDR3, as DNA: TGTGCCAGCAGTTACTCACAGCGGATCTACGAGCAGTACTTC.

This clonotype came up many times. The rearrangement links TRBV29-1 to TRBJ1-1; 12 bases agree with TRBD1. The V and J ends lost 7 bases and 3 bases, in that order; junction bases with no gene match: 9. Germline lookup yields CDR1 SQVTM and CDR2 ANQGSEA. The CDR3 is 15 amino acids. CDR3 sequence (DNA): TGCAGCGGGCTGGGACAGGGGGCCGGCTACACTGAAGCTTTCTTT. This gives the protein CSGLGQGAGYTEAFF. Filled out from reference TRBV29-1 and TRBJ1-1, the complete variable domain reads SAVISQKPSRDICQRGTSLTIQCQVDSQVTMMFWYRQQPGQSLTLIATANQGSEATYESGFVIDKFPISRPNLTFSTLTVSNMSPEDSSIYLCSGLGQGAGYTEAFFGQGTRLTVV.

The table lists this clonotype with many counts. V usage is TRBV10-3 and J usage is TRBJ1-1, with D maybe TRBD1 (5 bases). CDR1 and CDR2 (germline): ENHRY, SYGVKD. The CDR3 sequence is 11 residues long. V was cut by 10 bases and J by 5 bases, with 11 bases left in between. The CDR3 loop is CATLGGTEAFF. The DNA of the CDR3 is TGTGCCACCCTCGGGGGAACTGAAGCTTTCTTT.

The J gene is TRBJ2-2, the V gene TRBV10-3; 8 positions agree with TRBD2. Germline CDR1 ENHRY, CDR2 SYGVKD. J gave up 1 base and V 10 bases, and 5 bases lay outside the gene matches. The CDR3 spans 14 residues. CDR3 sequence (DNA): TGTGCCAGCGGCACTAGCGGGAACACCGGGGAGCTGTTTTTT. Its translation is CASGTSGNTGELFF.

The rearrangement joins TRBV2 to TRBJ1-4; D ambiguous. The CDR3 spans 14 residues. The V gene's germline CDR1 is SNHLY and CDR2 FYNNEI. V lost 6 bases, J lost 4 bases, and 12 bases lay in between. CDR3 loop: CASSVGSVNEKLFF. The CDR3 nucleotides read TGTGCCAGCAGCGTAGGGTCTGTTAATGAAAAACTGTTTTTT.

The rearrangement joins TRBV7-6 to TRBJ2-2, with 11 positions matching TRBD2. The length of the CDR3 is 15 residues. V shed 5 bases, J shed 6 bases, and the junction held 5 bases outside the gene matches. Germline lookup yields CDR1 SGHVS and CDR2 FNYEAQ. The CDR3 nucleotides read TGTGCCAGCAGCGCTATAGCGGGAGGGGCCGGGGAGCTGTTTTTT. This codes for CASSAIAGGAGELFF.

The chain combines TRBV20-1 with TRBJ2-6, with 7 bases lining up with TRBD1. With V trimmed by 0 bases and J by 4 bases, 9 bases remained unmatched. The germline CDR1 and CDR2 sequences are DFQATT and SNEGSKA (reference sequence). This CDR3 spans 17 amino acids. In DNA, the CDR3 is TGCAGTGCTAGAGATGCTAGGGGGCGGTCCGGGGCCAACGTCCTGACTTTC. Translating gives CSARDARGRSGANVLTF.

Ten or more counts support this clonotype. The CDR3 is CASTGSDAYEQYF. The CDR3 DNA is TGTGCCAGCACGGGTAGCGATGCCTACGAGCAGTACTTC. The J gene is TRBJ2-7, the V gene TRBV7-9, with D perhaps matching TRBD2 (5 bases). Trimming left V 7 bases short and J 2 bases short, with 12 bases between. This CDR3 contains 13 residues. The germline V gene encodes CDR1 SEHNR and CDR2 FQNEAQ (reference sequence).

Many counts were recorded for this clonotype. This chain's CDR3 is CASSSGTGSLNYGYTF. In DNA form, the CDR3 reads TGTGCCAGCAGCTCCGGGACAGGCTCACTAAACTATGGCTACACCTTC. The rearrangement joins TRBV9 to TRBJ1-2; 8 bases agree with TRBD1. J lost 2 bases, V lost 4 bases, and 10 bases had no gene match. There are 16 residues in the CDR3. Germline lookup yields CDR1 SGDLS and CDR2 YYNGEE.

This clonotype has a count of ten or more. V and J are TRBV20-1 and TRBJ2-5, with unresolved D. V dropped 8 bases and J dropped 4 bases, with 8 bases sitting between them. This CDR3 has 10 amino acids. Germline CDR1 is DFQATT and CDR2 is SNEGSKA (reference sequence). The CDR3, as DNA: TGCAGTCCGGAAATAGAGACCCAGTACTTC. Its protein product is CSPEIETQYF.

This clonotype was seen at least ten times. The V call is TRBV10-3, the J call TRBJ2-2; a weak D match, TRBD1 (6 bases). The CDR3 is 13 residues long. V lost 8 bases, J lost 3 bases, and 10 bases lay in between. In germline, CDR1 is ENHRY, CDR2 SYGVKD. CDR3 sequence (DNA): TGTGCCATCTCCGGACAGCACACCGGGGAGCTGTTTTTT. Translation: CAISGQHTGELFF.

The V call is TRBV2, the J call TRBJ2-2, with D possibly TRBD2 on 5 matching bases. Germline V gene sequence: CDR1 SNHLY, CDR2 FYNNEI. The V end lost 8 bases, the J end lost 7 bases, and 11 bases lay between the germline ends. The CDR3 is 12 amino acids. The CDR3 is CASVLGLGELFF. The CDR3 DNA reads as TGTGCCAGCGTGTTAGGACTCGGGGAGCTGTTTTTT.

The chain uses TRBV7-2 and TRBJ2-2; TRBD2 aligns across 11 bases. V lost 4 bases, J lost 9 bases, and 7 bases stayed unmatched. Germline V CDR1 and CDR2: SGHTA, FQGNSA. The CDR3 is made up of 15 amino acids. The CDR3 here is CASSSSGGRFWELFF. The CDR3 DNA sequence: TGTGCCAGCAGCTCTAGCGGGGGGCGCTTCTGGGAGCTGTTTTTT.

This clonotype has a count of ten or more. The chain joins TRBV12-3 or TRBV12-4 to TRBJ2-5; 9 positions match TRBD1. This CDR3 has 13 residues. The V segment lost 4 bases and the J segment 5 bases; nucleotides outside the gene matches: 2. Written as DNA, the CDR3 is TGTGCCAGCAGTTCAGGACAGGGGGAGACCCAGTACTTC. The encoded protein is CASSSGQGETQYF.

This sequence joins TRBV6-5 and TRBJ2-3; 7 bases align to TRBD1. The length of the CDR3 is 12 residues. In germline, CDR1 is MNHEY, CDR2 SVGAGI. V trimming: 6 bases; J trimming: 5 bases; junction bases outside the gene matches: 2. CDR3 in amino acids: CASSYRGDTQYF. CDR3 coding DNA: TGTGCCAGCAGCTACAGGGGAGATACGCAGTATTTT.